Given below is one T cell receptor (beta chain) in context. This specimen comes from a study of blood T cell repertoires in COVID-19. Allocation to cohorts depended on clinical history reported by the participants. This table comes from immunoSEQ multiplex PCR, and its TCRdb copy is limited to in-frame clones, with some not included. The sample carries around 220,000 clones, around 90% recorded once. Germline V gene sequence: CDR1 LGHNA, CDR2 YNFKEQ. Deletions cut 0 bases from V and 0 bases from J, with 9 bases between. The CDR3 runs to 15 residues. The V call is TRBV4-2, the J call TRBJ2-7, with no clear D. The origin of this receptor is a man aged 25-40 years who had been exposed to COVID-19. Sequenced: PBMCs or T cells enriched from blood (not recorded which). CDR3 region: CASSQEPDSSYEQYF. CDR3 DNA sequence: TGTGCCAGCAGCCAAGAGCCCGATAGCTCCTACGAGCAGTACTTC.